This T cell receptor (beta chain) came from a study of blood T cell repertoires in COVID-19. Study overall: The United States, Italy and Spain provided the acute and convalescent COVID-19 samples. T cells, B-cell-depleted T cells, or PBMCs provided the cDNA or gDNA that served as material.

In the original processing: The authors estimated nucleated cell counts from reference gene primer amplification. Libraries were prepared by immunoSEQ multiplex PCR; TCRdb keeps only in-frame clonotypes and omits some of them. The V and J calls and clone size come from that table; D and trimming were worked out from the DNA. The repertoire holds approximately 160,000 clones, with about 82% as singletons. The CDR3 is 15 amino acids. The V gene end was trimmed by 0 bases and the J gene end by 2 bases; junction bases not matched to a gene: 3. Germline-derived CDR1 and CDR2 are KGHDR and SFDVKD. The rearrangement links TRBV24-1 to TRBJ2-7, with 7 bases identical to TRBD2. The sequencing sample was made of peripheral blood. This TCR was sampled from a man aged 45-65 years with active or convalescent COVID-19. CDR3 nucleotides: TGTGCCACCAGTGATTTGGCGGGAGCCCCCTACGAGCAGTACTTC. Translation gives CATSDLAGAPYEQYF.